The clone carrying this TCR beta chain appeared a few times. Generated by immunoSEQ multiplex PCR, the TCRdb table keeps only in-frame clones and is missing some. The sample lists under 300,000 clones; roughly 91% were seen once. The sample originates from a study of blood T cell repertoires in COVID-19. V dropped 5 bases and J dropped 4; count of bases not matched to a gene: 9. The germline CDR1 and CDR2 sequences are MDHEN and SYDVKM. There are 16 residues in the CDR3. The chain recombines TRBV28 with TRBJ2-1; 9 bases line up with TRBD1. Sample: PBMCs or T cells enriched from blood (not recorded which). The receptor's source is a woman in her forties with acute COVID-19. The CDR3 bases are TGTGCCAGCAGTATTACCGGGACAGGGAAATACAATGAGCAGTTCTTC. This encodes CASSITGTGKYNEQFF. The variable domain in full, with the rest retrieved from reference TRBV28 and TRBJ2-1, is DVKVTQSSRYLVKRTGEKVFLECVQDMDHENMFWYRQDPGLGLRLIYFSYDVKMKEKGDIPEGYSVSREKKERFSLILESASTNQTSMYLCASSITGTGKYNEQFFGPGTRLTVL.